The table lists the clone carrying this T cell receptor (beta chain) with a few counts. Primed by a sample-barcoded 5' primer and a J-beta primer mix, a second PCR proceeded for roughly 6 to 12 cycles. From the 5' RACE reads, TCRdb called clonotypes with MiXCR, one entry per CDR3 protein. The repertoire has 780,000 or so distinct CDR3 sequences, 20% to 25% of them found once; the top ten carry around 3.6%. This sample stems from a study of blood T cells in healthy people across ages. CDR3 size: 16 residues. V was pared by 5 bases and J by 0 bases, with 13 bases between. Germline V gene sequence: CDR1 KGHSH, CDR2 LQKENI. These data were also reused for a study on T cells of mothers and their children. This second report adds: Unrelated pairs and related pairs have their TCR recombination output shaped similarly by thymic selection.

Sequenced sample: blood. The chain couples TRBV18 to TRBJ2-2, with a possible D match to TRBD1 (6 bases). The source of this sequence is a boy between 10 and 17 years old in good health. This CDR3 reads CASSAQGTTNTGELFF. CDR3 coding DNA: TGTGCCAGCTCAGCACAGGGTACCACGAACACCGGGGAGCTGTTTTTT. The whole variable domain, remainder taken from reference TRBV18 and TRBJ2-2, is NAGVMQNPRHLVRRRGQEARLRCSPMKGHSHVYWYRQLPEEGLKFMVYLQKENIIDESGMPKERFSAEFPKEGPSILRIQQVVRGDSAAYFCASSAQGTTNTGELFFGEGSRLTVL.